A selection of T cell receptor beta chains follows, all from one sample in a study of cytotoxic CD8 clonotypes in ibrutinib-treated CLL. Assay used: immunoSEQ multiplex PCR; TCRdb lists only in-frame clones, some missing. Of 80,000 to 95,000 clones listed, 75% to 85% are singletons. The material was PBMCs, obtained after 12 months of ibrutinib treatment. The origin of the receptors is a human donor with chronic lymphocytic leukemia. The CDR3 runs from the conserved cysteine through the conserved F or W. Each record gives: V gene, D gene, clone size, J gene, CDR3 length, CDR3 DNA, CDR3 protein. The D gene is left open where the match is weak. The size entry is marked missing in some rows and otherwise reads once, few, many or a size class.

v_gene: TRBV19
d_gene: TRBD2
abundance: NA
j_gene: TRBJ2-1
len: 15
CDR3nt: TGTGCCAGTAACCAGGGACTAGCGGGGAACAATGAGCAGTTCTTC
CDR3aa: CASNQGLAGNNEQFF

v_gene: TRBV6-5
d_gene: NA
abundance: NA
j_gene: TRBJ1-2
len: 14
CDR3nt: TGTGCCAGCACCCGGGCCGGGAGGGGCTATGGCTACACCTTC
CDR3aa: CASTRAGRGYGYTF

v_gene: TRBV6-1
d_gene: TRBD1
abundance: NA
j_gene: TRBJ2-7
len: 13
CDR3nt: TGTGCCAGCAGGGACAGGCTTACCTACGAGCAGTACTTC
CDR3aa: CASRDRLTYEQYF

v_gene: TRBV19
d_gene: NA
abundance: NA
j_gene: TRBJ2-5
len: 12
CDR3nt: TGTGCCAGTAGTATGGACAGAGAGACCCAGTACTTC
CDR3aa: CASSMDRETQYF

v_gene: TRBV27
d_gene: NA
abundance: NA
j_gene: TRBJ2-7
len: 16
CDR3nt: TGTGCCAGCAGTTTGGTAGGAGAGAGGGGGGTATACGAGCAGTACTTC
CDR3aa: CASSLVGERGVYEQYF

v_gene: TRBV29-1
d_gene: TRBD2
abundance: few
j_gene: TRBJ2-3
len: 15
CDR3nt: TGCAGCGTTGACCGACTAGCGGGAGGAACAGATACGCAGTATTTT
CDR3aa: CSVDRLAGGTDTQYF

v_gene: TRBV6-6
d_gene: NA
abundance: NA
j_gene: TRBJ2-1
len: 14
CDR3nt: TGTGCCAGCTACCGGAGTGCCACCTACAATGAGCAGTTCTTC
CDR3aa: CASYRSATYNEQFF

v_gene: TRBV10-3
d_gene: TRBD1
abundance: few
j_gene: TRBJ2-7
len: 13
CDR3nt: TGTGCCATCAGCGGACAGGTCGCCTACGAGCAGTACTTC
CDR3aa: CAISGQVAYEQYF

v_gene: TRBV7-2
d_gene: NA
abundance: NA
j_gene: TRBJ2-2
len: 15
CDR3nt: TGTGCCAGCAGCCCCAGGGCCACGAACACCGGGGAGCTGTTTTTT
CDR3aa: CASSPRATNTGELFF

v_gene: TRBV9
d_gene: TRBD2
abundance: NA
j_gene: TRBJ2-5
len: 15
CDR3nt: TGTGCCAGCAGCACCCGACTAGCGGGGGTGGAGACCCAGTACTTC
CDR3aa: CASSTRLAGVETQYF

v_gene: TRBV18
d_gene: NA
abundance: NA
j_gene: TRBJ2-6
len: 16
CDR3nt: TGTGCCAGCCTTGGGGCAGGAGGTCCTGGGGCCAACGTCCTGACTTTC
CDR3aa: CASLGAGGPGANVLTF

v_gene: TRBV7-3
d_gene: TRBD1
abundance: NA
j_gene: TRBJ2-1
len: 16
CDR3nt: TGTGCCAGCAGCTTAGTCGGGACAGGGGGCTACAATGAGCAGTTCTTC
CDR3aa: CASSLVGTGGYNEQFF

v_gene: TRBV7-2
d_gene: TRBD1
abundance: NA
j_gene: TRBJ1-6
len: 15
CDR3nt: TGTGCCAGCAGCCCAGGGGGTTGGTATAATTCACCCCTCCACTTT
CDR3aa: CASSPGGWYNSPLHF

v_gene: TRBV12-5
d_gene: NA
abundance: NA
j_gene: TRBJ2-4
len: 15
CDR3nt: TGTGCTAGTGGCCCCGGGTCCCGGGGCAAAAACATTCAGTACTTC
CDR3aa: CASGPGSRGKNIQYF

v_gene: TRBV6-6
d_gene: NA
abundance: NA
j_gene: TRBJ2-3
len: 11
CDR3nt: TGTGCCACACGGGGGACAGATACGCAGTATTTT
CDR3aa: CATRGTDTQYF

v_gene: TRBV19
d_gene: NA
abundance: NA
j_gene: TRBJ1-6
len: 17
CDR3nt: TGTGCCAGTAGTGCGGACGGCATCAGCTCCTATAATTCACCCCTCCACTTT
CDR3aa: CASSADGISSYNSPLHF

v_gene: TRBV7-9
d_gene: TRBD1
abundance: NA
j_gene: TRBJ1-1
len: 15
CDR3nt: TGTGCCAGCAGCCCCAGTGGACAGGGCCACACTGAAGCTTTCTTT
CDR3aa: CASSPSGQGHTEAFF

v_gene: TRBV27
d_gene: NA
abundance: NA
j_gene: TRBJ1-6
len: 14
CDR3nt: TGTGCCAGCAGCCCAGGGTTCAGGAATTCACCCCTCCACTTT
CDR3aa: CASSPGFRNSPLHF

v_gene: TRBV27
d_gene: NA
abundance: NA
j_gene: TRBJ1-4
len: 15
CDR3nt: TGTGCCAGCAGTTTGGGTGAAGCAACTAATGAAAAACTGTTTTTT
CDR3aa: CASSLGEATNEKLFF

v_gene: TRBV7-2
d_gene: TRBD1
abundance: NA
j_gene: TRBJ2-2
len: 16
CDR3nt: TGTGCCAGCAGTACCCCCCGCAGGGGGTGGACCGGGGAGCTGTTTTTT
CDR3aa: CASSTPRRGWTGELFF

v_gene: TRBV28
d_gene: NA
abundance: NA
j_gene: TRBJ1-3
len: 15
CDR3nt: TGTGCCAGCAGCCGCGACAGGACCTCTGGAAACACCATATATTTT
CDR3aa: CASSRDRTSGNTIYF

v_gene: TRBV7-9
d_gene: NA
abundance: NA
j_gene: TRBJ2-1
len: 12
CDR3nt: TGTGCCAGCAGCCCCTTAGGGGATGAGCAGTTCTTC
CDR3aa: CASSPLGDEQFF

v_gene: TRBV5-1
d_gene: NA
abundance: NA
j_gene: TRBJ2-6
len: 17
CDR3nt: TGCGCCAGCTGGAGATCAGGTTCACAAAGTCGGGCCAACGTCCTGACTTTC
CDR3aa: CASWRSGSQSRANVLTF

v_gene: TRBV7-6
d_gene: TRBD1
abundance: NA
j_gene: TRBJ1-2
len: 13
CDR3nt: TGTGCCAGCAGCCCGACAGGGAACTATGGCTACACCTTC
CDR3aa: CASSPTGNYGYTF

v_gene: TRBV6-5
d_gene: NA
abundance: NA
j_gene: TRBJ2-3
len: 15
CDR3nt: TGTGCCAGCAGTTTTGGGGGGGGCAGCACAGATACGCAGTATTTT
CDR3aa: CASSFGGGSTDTQYF

v_gene: TRBV11-2
d_gene: NA
abundance: NA
j_gene: TRBJ1-1
len: 13
CDR3nt: TGTGCCACCAGCGGGCAGTGGGACACTGAAGCTTTCTTT
CDR3aa: CATSGQWDTEAFF

v_gene: TRBV7-9
d_gene: TRBD1
abundance: NA
j_gene: TRBJ1-1
len: 14
CDR3nt: TGTGCCAGCAGCAAGGGGACAGCGAACACTGAAGCTTTCTTT
CDR3aa: CASSKGTANTEAFF

v_gene: TRBV6-5
d_gene: NA
abundance: NA
j_gene: TRBJ1-1
len: 11
CDR3nt: TGTGCCAGCAGTTGGGACACTGAAGCTTTCTTT
CDR3aa: CASSWDTEAFF

v_gene: TRBV28
d_gene: NA
abundance: NA
j_gene: TRBJ1-1
len: 13
CDR3nt: TGTGCCAGCAGACGGAGGGAGAACACTGAAGCTTTCTTT
CDR3aa: CASRRRENTEAFF

v_gene: TRBV28
d_gene: NA
abundance: NA
j_gene: TRBJ1-2
len: 10
CDR3nt: TGTGCCAGCAGGGCTGGTGGCTACACCTTC
CDR3aa: CASRAGGYTF

v_gene: TRBV29-1
d_gene: TRBD1
abundance: NA
j_gene: TRBJ2-2
len: 13
CDR3nt: TGCAGCGCGGACAGGGCGAACACCGGGGAGCTGTTTTTT
CDR3aa: CSADRANTGELFF

v_gene: TRBV2
d_gene: TRBD1
abundance: NA
j_gene: TRBJ1-6
len: 15
CDR3nt: TGTGCCAGCAGTGAGGGGACAGGGGATTATTCACCCCTCCACTTT
CDR3aa: CASSEGTGDYSPLHF

v_gene: TRBV7-9
d_gene: NA
abundance: NA
j_gene: TRBJ1-1
len: 13
CDR3nt: TGTGCCAGCAGACAGGGTCTGGGAACTGAAGCTTTCTTT
CDR3aa: CASRQGLGTEAFF

v_gene: TRBV2
d_gene: NA
abundance: NA
j_gene: TRBJ1-5
len: 15
CDR3nt: TGTGCCAGCCGCTACCAGGACAGCAGCAATCAGCCCCAGCATTTT
CDR3aa: CASRYQDSSNQPQHF

v_gene: TRBV7-2
d_gene: TRBD1
abundance: NA
j_gene: TRBJ1-5
len: 15
CDR3nt: TGTGCCAGCAGCGCGACAGGGGCTGTCGGTCAGCCCCAGCATTTT
CDR3aa: CASSATGAVGQPQHF

v_gene: TRBV4-2
d_gene: TRBD1
abundance: NA
j_gene: TRBJ1-5
len: 14
CDR3nt: TGTGCCAGCAGCCATGGACAGGGCAATCAGCCCCAGCATTTT
CDR3aa: CASSHGQGNQPQHF

v_gene: TRBV7-2
d_gene: TRBD2
abundance: NA
j_gene: TRBJ2-7
len: 15
CDR3nt: TGTGCCAGCAGCTTAGGGCCTAGCGGCACCTACGAGCAGTACTTC
CDR3aa: CASSLGPSGTYEQYF

v_gene: TRBV9
d_gene: TRBD1
abundance: NA
j_gene: TRBJ2-2
len: 14
CDR3nt: TGTGCCAGCAGCGTAGGGACAGGGGCCGGGGAGCTGTTTTTT
CDR3aa: CASSVGTGAGELFF

v_gene: TRBV11-3
d_gene: TRBD1
abundance: NA
j_gene: TRBJ2-3
len: 14
CDR3nt: TGTGCCAGCAGCTCCTCAGGGGGCACGGATACGCAGTATTTT
CDR3aa: CASSSSGGTDTQYF

v_gene: TRBV28
d_gene: TRBD1
abundance: NA
j_gene: TRBJ1-2
len: 14
CDR3nt: TGTGCCAGCAGACCGAACAGGGGCCTCTATGGCTACACCTTC
CDR3aa: CASRPNRGLYGYTF

v_gene: TRBV6-5
d_gene: NA
abundance: NA
j_gene: TRBJ1-5
len: 15
CDR3nt: TGTGCCAGCAGTAGGGATCCTCGGAGCAATCAGCCCCAGCATTTT
CDR3aa: CASSRDPRSNQPQHF

v_gene: TRBV7-9
d_gene: NA
abundance: NA
j_gene: TRBJ1-4
len: 14
CDR3nt: TGTGCCAGCAGACACAGGGACTCTAATGAAAAACTGTTTTTT
CDR3aa: CASRHRDSNEKLFF

v_gene: TRBV29-1
d_gene: NA
abundance: NA
j_gene: TRBJ1-1
len: 13
CDR3nt: TGCAGCGCCCGGAAGGGGGACCTCACTGAAGCTTTCTTT
CDR3aa: CSARKGDLTEAFF

v_gene: TRBV19
d_gene: TRBD1
abundance: once
j_gene: TRBJ1-1
len: 12
CDR3nt: TGTGCCACCCGACAGGGAAGGACTGAAGCTTTCTTT
CDR3aa: CATRQGRTEAFF

v_gene: TRBV5-1
d_gene: TRBD2
abundance: NA
j_gene: TRBJ2-7
len: 16
CDR3nt: TGCGCCAGCAGCTTGGTCCCTAGCGGGGGGGTGGCCGAGCAGTACTTC
CDR3aa: CASSLVPSGGVAEQYF

v_gene: TRBV18
d_gene: TRBD1
abundance: NA
j_gene: TRBJ1-5
len: 15
CDR3nt: TGTGCCAGCTCACTCGGACAGGGTAGCAATCAGCCCCAGCATTTT
CDR3aa: CASSLGQGSNQPQHF

v_gene: TRBV2
d_gene: NA
abundance: few
j_gene: TRBJ1-6
len: 16
CDR3nt: TGTGCCACCCAAGGGGAACCCAGGGGTTTAGGGTCACCCCTCCACTTT
CDR3aa: CATQGEPRGLGSPLHF

v_gene: TRBV10-3
d_gene: NA
abundance: NA
j_gene: TRBJ1-1
len: 11
CDR3nt: TGTGCCATCAGGGGACAAGCTGAAGCTTTCTTT
CDR3aa: CAIRGQAEAFF

v_gene: TRBV29-1
d_gene: NA
abundance: NA
j_gene: TRBJ2-6
len: 14
CDR3nt: TGCAGCGCCGGAGGGGGGACTGGGGCCAACGTCCTGACTTTC
CDR3aa: CSAGGGTGANVLTF

v_gene: TRBV6-5
d_gene: NA
abundance: NA
j_gene: TRBJ1-3
len: 14
CDR3nt: TGTGCCAGCAGTCCGGCGGGGGGCCTAAACACCATATATTTT
CDR3aa: CASSPAGGLNTIYF

v_gene: TRBV11-3
d_gene: NA
abundance: NA
j_gene: TRBJ2-3
len: 14
CDR3nt: TGTGCCAGCAGCTCCCGGGACGGCACAGATACGCAGTATTTT
CDR3aa: CASSSRDGTDTQYF

v_gene: TRBV5-6
d_gene: NA
abundance: NA
j_gene: TRBJ2-1
len: 16
CDR3nt: TGTGCCAGCAGCCTCCCGCGGGAAGGGGGTTACAATGAGCAGTTCTTC
CDR3aa: CASSLPREGGYNEQFF

v_gene: TRBV27
d_gene: TRBD1
abundance: once
j_gene: TRBJ2-1
len: 13
CDR3nt: TGTGCCACCATGCCCCTCTCCGGACAGGGTCAGTTCTTC
CDR3aa: CATMPLSGQGQFF

v_gene: TRBV14
d_gene: TRBD1
abundance: NA
j_gene: TRBJ1-2
len: 13
CDR3nt: TGTGCCAGCAGCCAACAGGGGGACTATGGCTACACCTTC
CDR3aa: CASSQQGDYGYTF

v_gene: TRBV28
d_gene: NA
abundance: NA
j_gene: TRBJ2-1
len: 11
CDR3nt: TGTGCCAGCAGTTTGATGGATGAGCAGTTCTTC
CDR3aa: CASSLMDEQFF

v_gene: TRBV7-9
d_gene: NA
abundance: NA
j_gene: TRBJ2-2
len: 12
CDR3nt: TGTGCCAGCACCCACCGCACCGGGGAGCTGTTTTTT
CDR3aa: CASTHRTGELFF